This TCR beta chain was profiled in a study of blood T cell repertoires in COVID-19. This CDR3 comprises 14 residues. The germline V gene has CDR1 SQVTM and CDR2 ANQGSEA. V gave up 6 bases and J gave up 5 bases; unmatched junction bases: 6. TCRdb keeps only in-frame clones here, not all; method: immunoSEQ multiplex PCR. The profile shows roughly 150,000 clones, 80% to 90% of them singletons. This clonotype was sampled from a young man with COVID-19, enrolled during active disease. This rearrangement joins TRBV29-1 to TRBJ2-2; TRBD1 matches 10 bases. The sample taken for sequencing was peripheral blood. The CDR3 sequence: CSVKGDRGTGELFF. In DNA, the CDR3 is TGCAGCGTCAAGGGGGACAGGGGTACCGGGGAGCTGTTTTTT.